These 8 T cell receptor beta chains share one sample of origin, sequenced in a study of blood T cells in healthy people across ages. Sample-barcoded 5' priming and a J-beta primer mix drove a second PCR of roughly 7 to 11 cycles. TCRdb processed the 5' RACE reads anew with MiXCR; each CDR3 protein has one entry. This sample has about 800,000 distinct CDR3 sequences; around a quarter occur once, and the top ten carry more than 3%. Another study also made use of these data, one on T cells of mothers and their children.

Sequencing was carried out using blood. The source is a boy younger than 18 in good health.

The chain links TRBV29-1 to TRBJ2-3; TRBD2 is a possible D gene (6 bases). V lost 6 bases, J lost 2 bases, and 15 bases lay in between. The germline V gene encodes CDR1 SQVTM and CDR2 ANQGSEA. The CDR3 sequence is 14 residues long. The CDR3 loop is CSVVTGLHTDTQYF. The CDR3, as DNA: TGCAGCGTCGTTACGGGACTCCACACAGATACGCAGTATTTT.

This chain uses TRBV12-3 or TRBV12-4 with TRBJ1-5; D remains unclear. The V and J ends lost 5 bases and 4 bases respectively, with 9 bases between them. CDR3 length: 13 residues. The CDR3: CASSRLLNQPQHF. The CDR3 DNA reads TGTGCCAGCAGTCGGTTATTGAATCAGCCCCAGCATTTT.

In this sample, this clonotype turned up many times. The CDR3 is CASSSQGVRQPQHF. The CDR3 DNA reads as TGTGCCAGCAGCTCACAGGGGGTAAGACAGCCCCAGCATTTT. The gene calls are TRBV6-6 and TRBJ1-5, with 8 bases identical to TRBD1. Germline trimming cut 6 bases from V and 7 bases from J; bases unmatched to any gene: 8. This CDR3 comprises 14 residues. CDR1 and CDR2 from the germline V gene are MNHNY and SVGAGI (reference sequence).

This clonotype was seen a handful of times. This chain links TRBV19 with TRBJ2-7; D ambiguous. This CDR3 contains 14 residues. Per the germline V gene, CDR1 is LNHDA and CDR2 is SQIVND (reference sequence). Trimming removed 3 bases from V and 0 bases from J, with 9 bases in between. As DNA, the CDR3 is TGTGCCAGTAGTATGGATGGGATCTCCTACGAGCAGTACTTC. Its translation is CASSMDGISYEQYF.

This clonotype has a handful of counts. The gene calls are TRBV6-2 or TRBV6-3 and TRBJ1-1; a possible D gene is TRBD1 (5 bases). The germline V gene encodes CDR1 MNHEY and CDR2 SVGEGT. CDR3 size: 14 residues. Between the trimmed V and J ends, which lost 2 bases and 1 base, there was a span of 8 bases. CDR3 amino acids: CASSYGGENTEAFF. CDR3 DNA sequence: TGTGCCAGCAGTTACGGGGGGGAGAACACTGAAGCTTTCTTT.

This sequence joins TRBV3-1 and TRBJ1-2; a possible D gene is TRBD1 (6 bases). Germline values: CDR1 LGHDT, CDR2 YNNKEL (reference sequence). V dropped 1 base and J dropped 2 bases, with 11 bases sitting between them. The CDR3 runs to 15 residues. CDR3 coding DNA: TGTGCCAGCAGCCAAGGCGGGGGGGCGAACTATGGCTACACCTTC. Translation: CASSQGGGANYGYTF.

The chain carries TRBV6-5 and TRBJ2-4; tentative D call: TRBD2 (5 bases). V dropped 6 bases and J dropped 12 bases, with 18 bases sitting between them. Per the germline V gene, CDR1 is MNHEY and CDR2 is SVGAGI. CDR3 size: 13 residues. CDR3 sequence (DNA): TGTGCCAGCAGACCTTTGGGAGAGACGAATCAGTACTTC. Protein product: CASRPLGETNQYF.

The sample holds many counts of this clonotype. V gene TRBV13 combines with J gene TRBJ2-1; tentatively, D is TRBD1 or TRBD2 (5 bases each). Germline CDR1 is PRHDT and CDR2 is FYEKMQ (reference sequence). Trimming took off 7 bases at V and 10 bases at J, with 11 bases between the two ends. The CDR3 runs 11 residues. This CDR3 is CASKLGEEQFF. The CDR3 DNA follows: TGTGCCAGCAAACTGGGGGAAGAGCAGTTCTTC.